The 26 T cell receptor beta chains in this list originate from one sample, sequenced in a study of blood T cell repertoires in COVID-19. The method was immunoSEQ multiplex PCR; TCRdb's version includes in-frame clones alone and lacks a portion of them. Of roughly 26,000 clones in the sample, over 70% were seen once. Input material: peripheral blood. Receptor source: a human donor with active COVID-19. The donor label of this sample is uncertain.

This chain uses TRBV1 with TRBJ2-3; TRBD2 is the table's D call and was not checked against the DNA. TRBV1 is recorded as a pseudogene. This CDR3 is built from 16 residues. CDR3 amino acids: CTSSQDHLAGTDTQYF. The CDR3 DNA is TGCACCAGCAGCCAAGATCATCTAGCGGGCACAGATACGCAGTATTTT.

Written as DNA, the CDR3 is TGTGCCAGCAGTTACTCGCCAGGGTCCCCCACAGATACGCAGTATTTT. Amino acid sequence: CASSYSPGSPTDTQYF. The chain joins TRBV6-5 to TRBJ2-3, with TRBD1 as a possible D gene (5 bases). The CDR3 is made up of 16 amino acids. CDR1 and CDR2 from the germline V gene are MNHEY and SVGAGI. The germline V and J ends were trimmed by 0 bases and 2 bases, with 12 bases remaining between them.

The V call is TRBV9, the J call TRBJ2-3; TRBD2 agrees at 10 bases. This CDR3 region has 19 residues. Trimming at V came to 0 bases and at J to 0 bases, leaving 10 bases not matched to a gene. The germline CDR1 and CDR2 sequences are SGDLS and YYNGEE. The chain's CDR3 is CASSVEAASGGTSTDTQYF. The CDR3 region has the DNA TGTGCCAGCAGCGTAGAGGCGGCTAGCGGGGGTACTAGCACAGATACGCAGTATTTT.

The V and J genes are TRBV20-1 and TRBJ1-2; maybe TRBD1 (5 bases). Between the trimmed V and J ends, which lost 5 bases and 4 bases, there was a span of 8 bases. The CDR3 loop spans 11 amino acids. Germline CDR1 DFQATT, CDR2 SNEGSKA (reference sequence). The DNA of the CDR3 is TGCAGTGCTGGCCAGGGCTATGGCTACACCTTC. As protein: CSAGQGYGYTF.

V gene TRBV27 combines with J gene TRBJ2-6, with D possibly TRBD1 on 6 matching bases. Trimming stripped 5 bases from V and 1 base from J, with 24 bases between. Germline V lookup: CDR1 MNHEY, CDR2 SMNVEV (reference sequence). There are 20 residues in the CDR3. The CDR3 is CASSANLRGLILSGANVLTF. The CDR3 region has the DNA TGTGCCAGCAGTGCGAACCTCAGGGGATTAATATTATCTGGGGCCAACGTCCTGACTTTC.

The chain carries TRBV10-1 and TRBJ1-1, with a weak D call TRBD1 (6 bases). CDR3 length equals 15 residues. CDR1 is WNHNN and CDR2 is SYGVQD in the germline V gene (reference sequence). V was clipped by 3 bases and J by 2 bases, with 13 bases between them. The CDR3 coding sequence is TGCGCCAGCAGTGATTCGAGCAGGGGTAACACTGAAGCTTTCTTT. It is translated as CASSDSSRGNTEAFF.

This clone was counted only a few times. In the same sample, other DNA sequences code for this CDR3. This sequence joins TRBV3-1 (or the pseudogene TRBV3-2) and TRBJ2-5, with TRBD2 matching over 15 bases. Trimming took 4 bases from V and 1 from J; bases not matched to a gene: 1. CDR3 length: 16 residues. Germline V gives CDR1 LGHDT, CDR2 YNNKEL (reference sequence). The CDR3 DNA follows: TGTGCCAGCAGCCCGGGACTAGCGGGGGGCCAAGAGACCCAGTACTTC. Translation gives CASSPGLAGGQETQYF.

The rearrangement joins TRBV9 to TRBJ1-1; no clear D gene. With 3 bases removed from V and 2 bases from J, the gap between germline ends came to 11 bases. The CDR3 has 14 residues. CDR1 SGDLS and CDR2 YYNGEE come from the germline V gene. The DNA of the CDR3 is TGTGCCAGCAGCGCCAAAAGCCATAACACTGAAGCTTTCTTT. It codes for CASSAKSHNTEAFF.

This clone is a singleton in its sample. The chain links TRBV6-6 to TRBJ1-6; D gene uncertain. CDR1 is MNHNY and CDR2 is SVGAGI in the germline V gene (reference sequence). Trimming shortened V by 7 bases and J by 7 bases, and 11 bases separated the two germline ends. The length of the CDR3 is 13 residues. The CDR3 sequence is CASNRRPNSPLHF. The CDR3 DNA is TGTGCCAGCAACAGAAGGCCAAATTCACCCCTCCACTTT.

The chain has TRBV2 and TRBJ2-5, with 7 bases that match TRBD2. CDR3 size: 14 residues. Germline trimming cut 3 bases from V and 5 bases from J; bases unmatched to any gene: 6. Germline-derived CDR1 and CDR2 are SNHLY and FYNNEI. The CDR3 region is CASSDWTSRETQYF. The CDR3 DNA reads as TGTGCCAGCAGTGACTGGACTAGTCGGGAGACCCAGTACTTC.

The genes are TRBV6-6 and TRBJ2-7, with TRBD1 matching over 7 bases. V shed 6 bases, J shed 3 bases, and the junction held 8 bases outside the gene matches. The CDR3 length is 14 residues. The germline CDR1 and CDR2 sequences are MNHNY and SVGAGI (reference sequence). CDR3 nucleotides: TGTGCCAGCAGAAGGGACAGCCAGTTCTACGAGCAGTACTTC. Protein sequence: CASRRDSQFYEQYF.

This chain connects TRBV4-3 to TRBJ2-7; possible D gene TRBD1, 5 bases. The CDR3 consists of 17 residues. The germline gives CDR1 LGHNA, CDR2 YSLEER. V lost 0 bases to trimming and J lost 2 bases, with 17 bases between them. CDR3 sequence reads: CASSQDQGQVPPYEQYF. The CDR3 coding sequence is TGCGCCAGCAGCCAAGATCAGGGCCAGGTGCCCCCCTACGAGCAGTACTTC.

The rearrangement uses TRBV6-2 or TRBV6-3 and TRBJ1-5; D remains ambiguous. This CDR3 has 15 residues. Germline assignment: CDR1 MNHEY and CDR2 SVGEGT. The ends were cut back, 6 bases at V and 3 bases at J, with 15 bases in the middle. The CDR3 bases are TGTGCCAGCAGCTCAACCAGGATAATCAATCAGCCCCAGCATTTT. This gives the protein CASSSTRIINQPQHF.

The chain joins TRBV5-5 to TRBJ1-5; D is unclear. The CDR3 covers 16 residues. Germline CDR1 is SGHKS and CDR2 is YYEKEE (reference sequence). The V end was cut by 3 bases, the J end by 3 bases, with 16 bases between. Written as DNA, the CDR3 is TGTGCCAGCAGCTCTAGCCTTGGCGGAATCAATCAGCCCCAGCATTTT. Residues: CASSSSLGGINQPQHF.

The chain carries TRBV23-1 and TRBJ1-2; D is ambiguous. TRBV23-1 carries the ORF label, with uncertain function. The CDR3 totals 18 residues. Trimming left V 4 bases short and J 2 bases short, with 23 bases between. CDR3 sequence reads: CASSPSPGRTDLNYGYTF. Here the CDR3 DNA reads TGCGCCAGCAGTCCCTCCCCGGGTCGAACTGATTTGAACTATGGCTACACCTTC.

Only one count was recorded for this clone. The V gene is TRBV28, the J gene TRBJ2-2, with D possibly TRBD1 on 7 matching bases. Germline-derived CDR1 and CDR2 are MDHEN and SYDVKM. CDR3 length: 14 residues. The ends were cut back, 5 bases at V and 7 bases at J, with 14 bases in the middle. CDR3 nucleotides: TGTGCCAGCAGTCTAAGACAGGGAGGCGGGGAGCTGTTTTTT. The encoded protein is CASSLRQGGGELFF.

The CDR3 protein is CASSPGTSDYEQYF. Here the CDR3 DNA reads TGCGCCAGCAGCCCGGGGACTAGCGACTACGAGCAGTACTTC. This chain connects TRBV5-1 to TRBJ2-7; 10 nucleotides align to TRBD2. Unmatched junction bases numbered 4, after V lost 4 bases and J lost 3 bases. Per germline, CDR1 SGHRS and CDR2 YFSETQ. The CDR3 runs to 14 residues.

The gene calls are TRBV6-1 and TRBJ2-3; tentatively, D is TRBD1 (5 bases). Germline CDR1 and CDR2: MNHNS and SASEGT. There are 15 residues in the CDR3. The V gene lost 1 base and the J gene lost 6 bases, with 14 bases spanning the gap. The DNA for the CDR3 is TGTGCCAGCAGTGAAGAAAACCGTGCAGGGGATACGCAGTATTTT. Its protein is CASSEENRAGDTQYF.

This clone was observed once. The chain couples TRBV7-2 to TRBJ1-2; D call uncertain. Trimming stripped 3 bases from V and 6 bases from J, with 14 bases between. The CDR3 is made up of 14 amino acids. Per germline, CDR1 SGHTA and CDR2 FQGNSA. In nucleotides, the CDR3 is TGTGCCAGCAGCTTCCCCGCCATTCTAAATGGCTACACCTTC. It yields the protein CASSFPAILNGYTF.

The rearrangement links TRBV15 to TRBJ2-5, with 10 nucleotides matching TRBD1. Germline V CDR1 and CDR2: LNHNV, YYDKDF (reference sequence). CDR3 length equals 13 residues. Trimming at V came to 6 bases and at J to 4 bases, leaving 2 bases not matched to a gene. CDR3 amino acids: CATRGQGIETQYF. The CDR3 DNA reads as TGTGCCACCAGGGGACAGGGGATAGAGACCCAGTACTTC.

In DNA form, the CDR3 reads TGTGCCAGCAGCCAACAGGGGTTCGCTGAAGCTTTCTTT. This codes for CASSQQGFAEAFF. The chain is built from TRBV14 and TRBJ1-1, with a possible D match to TRBD1 (6 bases). CDR1 and CDR2 (germline): SGHDN, FVKESK. Trimming cost V 2 bases and J 6 bases, with 10 bases left between them. The CDR3 has 13 residues.

The J gene is TRBJ1-5, the V gene TRBV27, with TRBD1 matching over 8 bases. The V segment lost 1 base and the J segment 0 bases; nucleotides outside the gene matches: 5. Germline V gene lookup returns CDR1 MNHEY and CDR2 SMNVEV (reference sequence). CDR3 length equals 17 residues. Here the CDR3 reads CASSLWGQADSNQPQHF. As DNA, the CDR3 is TGTGCCAGCAGTTTATGGGGACAGGCTGATAGCAATCAGCCCCAGCATTTT.

The CDR3: CASSLRGTGMGLTEAFF. The CDR3 bases are TGTGCCAGCAGTTTACGTGGGACAGGGATGGGGCTGACTGAAGCTTTCTTT. The chain uses TRBV27 and TRBJ1-1; 9 positions agree with TRBD1. Germline trimming cut 2 bases from V and 5 bases from J; bases unmatched to any gene: 12. CDR3 length: 17 residues. The germline gives CDR1 MNHEY, CDR2 SMNVEV (reference sequence).

J is TRBJ1-2 and V is TRBV29-1, with TRBD1 matching over 8 bases. V trimming: 2 bases; J trimming: 4 bases; junction bases outside the gene matches: 6. The CDR3 totals 14 residues. Germline V gene sequence: CDR1 SQVTM, CDR2 ANQGSEA. Here the CDR3 DNA reads TGCAGCGTTGAAAGGGGGACAGGTGTCTATGGCTACACCTTC. It specifies CSVERGTGVYGYTF. Variable domain in full (rest from reference TRBV29-1 and TRBJ1-2): SAVISQKPSRDICQRGTSLTIQCQVDSQVTMMFWYRQQPGQSLTLIATANQGSEATYESGFVIDKFPISRPNLTFSTLTVSNMSPEDSSIYLCSVERGTGVYGYTFGSGTRLTVV.

The V gene is TRBV7-9, the J gene TRBJ2-3, with D perhaps matching TRBD2 (7 bases). This CDR3 comprises 18 residues. The V end was cut by 5 bases, the J end by 0 bases, with 21 bases between. Germline V gives CDR1 SEHNR, CDR2 FQNEAQ (reference sequence). The CDR3 DNA reads TGTGCCAGCAGCCCGGGCAGCGGCGGGGGCCTAAGCACAGATACGCAGTATTTT. Translated, it gives CASSPGSGGGLSTDTQYF. Full variable domain (outside the CDR3, taken from reference TRBV7-9 and TRBJ2-3): DTGVSQNPRHKITKRGQNVTFRCDPISEHNRLYWYRQTLGQGPEFLTYFQNEAQLEKSRLLSDRFSAERPKGSFSTLEIQRTEQGDSAMYLCASSPGSGGGLSTDTQYFGPGTRLTVL.

This rearrangement joins TRBV29-1 to TRBJ1-1; D ambiguous. V was trimmed by 0 bases and J by 1 base, leaving 9 bases between them. The CDR3 extends over 14 amino acids. CDR1 is SQVTM, CDR2 ANQGSEA, per germline. Written as DNA, the CDR3 is TGCAGCGTTGAAGATGCGGTGGGGAACACTGAAGCTTTCTTT. The encoded protein is CSVEDAVGNTEAFF.